This T cell receptor beta chain was obtained from a study of blood T cell repertoires in COVID-19. The CDR3 has 15 residues. V lost 4 bases to trimming and J lost 0 bases, with 9 bases between them. The germline V gene has CDR1 MNHEY and CDR2 SVGAGI. The assay was immunoSEQ multiplex PCR, and TCRdb's table has in-frame clones only and misses some. This sample has about 430,000 clones, with more than 75% found just once. Material: PBMCs or T cells enriched from blood (not recorded which). This clonotype was obtained from a woman under 40 with acute COVID-19. This chain uses TRBV6-5 with TRBJ1-4, with D uncertain. For the CDR3, the DNA is TGTGCCAGCAGTTCCGACGGAGCAACTAATGAAAAACTGTTTTTT. This sequence encodes CASSSDGATNEKLFF.